This TCR beta chain was found in a study of blood T cell repertoires in COVID-19. TCRdb's table, derived via immunoSEQ multiplex PCR, lists solely in-frame clones and lacks some. The sample carries about 270,000 clones, over 75% recorded once. The CDR3 covers 16 residues. CDR1 and CDR2 (germline): MNHNY, SVGAGI (reference sequence). Trimming took 0 bases from V and 15 from J, leaving 24 bases between them. This chain links TRBV6-6 with TRBJ1-5; D is undetermined. The TCR comes from a human donor in a cohort sampled during active COVID-19. The sequencing input was peripheral blood. The CDR3 sequence: CASSYSLGPSGRPLHF. Here the CDR3 DNA reads TGTGCCAGCAGTTACTCGCTCGGTCCCTCCGGGAGACCACTGCATTTT.